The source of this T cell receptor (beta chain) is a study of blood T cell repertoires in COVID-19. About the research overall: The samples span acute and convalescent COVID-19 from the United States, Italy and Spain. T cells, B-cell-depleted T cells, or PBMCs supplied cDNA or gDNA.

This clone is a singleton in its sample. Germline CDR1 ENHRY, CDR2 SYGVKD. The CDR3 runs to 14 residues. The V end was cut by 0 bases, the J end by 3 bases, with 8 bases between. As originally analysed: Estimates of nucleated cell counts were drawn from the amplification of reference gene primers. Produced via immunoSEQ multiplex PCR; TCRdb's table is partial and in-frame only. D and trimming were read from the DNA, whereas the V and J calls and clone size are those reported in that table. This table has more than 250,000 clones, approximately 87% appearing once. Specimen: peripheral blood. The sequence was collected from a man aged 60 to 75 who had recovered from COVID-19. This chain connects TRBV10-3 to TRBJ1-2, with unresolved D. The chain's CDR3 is CAISESEGDYGYTF. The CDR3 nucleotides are TGTGCCATCAGTGAGTCTGAGGGAGACTATGGCTACACCTTC.